Presented here are 15 T cell receptor beta chains from one specimen sequenced in a study of PD-1 blockade in classical Hodgkin lymphoma. Sequencing was performed with immunoSEQ multiplex PCR; in TCRdb, only in-frame clones are kept and a portion is missing. This sample has roughly 55,000 clones, with 81% found just once. Following autologous stem cell transplantation, relapse occurred in every patient, and exposure to brentuximab vedotin varied. Sample: peripheral blood mononuclear cells (PBMCs), taken at baseline. The receptor set was obtained from a human donor with classical Hodgkin lymphoma.

This chain uses TRBV19 with TRBJ1-5; TRBD1 might be the D (5 bases). Germline CDR1 is LNHDA and CDR2 is SQIVND (reference sequence). The CDR3 is made up of 14 amino acids. The V end was cut by 8 bases, the J end by 2 bases, with 13 bases between. For the CDR3, the DNA is TGTGCCAGTTGGGGGATTACGGGCAATCAGCCCCAGCATTTT. Amino acid sequence: CASWGITGNQPQHF.

The V and J genes are TRBV2 and TRBJ2-5; 7 bases agree with TRBD2. This CDR3 comprises 15 residues. Germline V gene lookup returns CDR1 SNHLY and CDR2 FYNNEI. The J segment lost 2 bases and the V segment lost 7 bases, leaving 10 bases of the junction unmatched. CDR3 sequence: CASTARTSGQETQYF. CDR3 coding DNA: TGTGCCAGCACGGCTAGGACTAGTGGTCAAGAGACCCAGTACTTC.

This chain joins TRBV9 and TRBJ1-1; TRBD1 matches at 10 bases. Germline CDR1 reads SGDLS; CDR2 reads YYNGEE. Trimming took 1 base from V and 6 from J; bases not matched to a gene: 6. The CDR3 length is 15 residues. CDR3 bases: TGTGCCAGCAGCGTACGGGACAGGGGATCCTCTGAAGCTTTCTTT. Protein product: CASSVRDRGSSEAFF.

The gene calls are TRBV11-3 and TRBJ2-7, with 16 bases matching TRBD2. The CDR3 has 20 amino acids. Germline CDR1 and CDR2: SGHNT and YENEEA. V trimming: 2 bases; J trimming: 0 bases; junction bases outside the gene matches: 10. CDR3 nucleotide sequence: TGTGCCAGCAGCTTATACGGGACTAGCGGGAGGGGCTGGAGCTCCTACGAGCAGTACTTC. This sequence encodes CASSLYGTSGRGWSSYEQYF.

This clone was detected once. The chain couples TRBV5-1 to TRBJ1-1, with 7 nucleotides matching TRBD1. The CDR3 contains 17 residues. V was clipped by 0 bases and J by 5 bases; unmatched bases: 13. CDR1 is SGHRS, CDR2 YFSETQ, per germline. As DNA, the CDR3 is TGCGCCAGCAGCTTGGACATCCTACAGGGGTTTGTTACTGAAGCTTTCTTT. Translated, it gives CASSLDILQGFVTEAFF.

V is TRBV7-3 and J is TRBJ1-1; D possibly corresponds to TRBD1 (5 bases). This CDR3 contains 16 residues. Germline-derived CDR1 and CDR2 are SGHTA and FQGTGA. V lost 2 bases to trimming and J lost 7 bases, with 20 bases between them. CDR3 residues: CASSLQGAGYRGEAFF. The CDR3 nucleotides are TGTGCCAGCAGCTTACAAGGGGCGGGGTATCGGGGTGAAGCTTTCTTT.

Concerning this clone itself: The same CDR3 is also encoded by other DNA sequences in this sample. This chain links TRBV2 with TRBJ1-1, with 7 bases that match TRBD1. The V gene end was trimmed by 4 bases and the J gene end by 2 bases; junction bases not matched to a gene: 1. The CDR3 loop spans 13 amino acids. CDR1 and CDR2 (germline): SNHLY, FYNNEI. The CDR3 nucleotides read TGTGCCAGCAGTGGGGACAGCAACACTGAAGCTTTCTTT. Its translation is CASSGDSNTEAFF.

This clone appeared a single time. The gene calls are TRBV9 and TRBJ1-3; D gene ambiguous. With 0 bases removed from V and 1 base from J, the gap between germline ends came to 5 bases. Germline-derived CDR1 and CDR2 are SGDLS and YYNGEE. This CDR3 has 14 residues. The CDR3 DNA reads TGTGCCAGCAGCGTAGATGGATCTGGAAACACCATATATTTT. This sequence encodes CASSVDGSGNTIYF.

V is TRBV11-3 and J is TRBJ2-3; D unresolved. The germline CDR1 and CDR2 sequences are SGHNT and YENEEA. The V end was cut by 3 bases, the J end by 6 bases, with 7 bases between. The CDR3 is 12 amino acids. CDR3 loop: CASSLEGDTQYF. In DNA form, the CDR3 reads TGTGCCAGCAGCTTGGAAGGGGATACGCAGTATTTT.

The V call is TRBV7-9, the J call TRBJ1-5; no reliable D call. The V and J ends lost 0 bases and 6 bases respectively, with 9 bases between them. The CDR3 is 14 amino acids. Germline V gene lookup returns CDR1 SEHNR and CDR2 FQNEAQ (reference sequence). The CDR3 coding sequence is TGTGCCAGCAGCTTAGCTGGATGGGGTCAGCCCCAGCATTTT. Its protein is CASSLAGWGQPQHF.

As to this clone: The junction shows a germline mismatch at one end, possibly a read error. The chain combines TRBV10-3 with TRBJ2-3; possibly TRBD2 for D (5 bases). Germline V lookup: CDR1 ENHRY, CDR2 SYGVKD. CDR3 length equals 12 residues. This CDR3 reads CVIGDSTDTQYF. In DNA form, the CDR3 reads TGTGTCATCGGGGATTCCACAGATACGCAGTATTTT.

The sample holds one count of this clone. This sequence joins TRBV6-5 and TRBJ1-5; perhaps TRBD1 as D (5 bases). This CDR3 comprises 13 residues. Trimming pared 0 bases from V and 7 bases from J, leaving 7 bases between. The germline gives CDR1 MNHEY, CDR2 SVGAGI. The CDR3 is CASSYSGEQPQHF. CDR3 nucleotide sequence: TGTGCCAGCAGTTACTCGGGGGAACAGCCCCAGCATTTT.

V and J are TRBV20-1 and TRBJ1-1; unclear D gene. The ends were cut back, 0 bases at V and 9 bases at J, with 8 bases in the middle. Germline V lookup: CDR1 DFQATT, CDR2 SNEGSKA (reference sequence). The CDR3 covers 11 residues. The CDR3 sequence is CSARDVYKAFF. Written as DNA, the CDR3 is TGCAGTGCTAGAGATGTATATAAAGCTTTCTTT.

The chain recombines TRBV7-6 with TRBJ2-5; D is perhaps TRBD2 (5 bases). V was clipped by 6 bases and J by 5 bases, with 25 bases between them. The CDR3 extends over 17 amino acids. Per germline, CDR1 SGHVS and CDR2 FNYEAQ. In nucleotides, the CDR3 is TGTGCCAGCAGTGAAACTAGTGGGGTCATCGTCGACGAGACCCAGTACTTC. Its protein product is CASSETSGVIVDETQYF.

This clone was detected a few times. The chain employs TRBV18 and TRBJ2-2; D not resolved. The CDR3 runs 12 residues. In germline, CDR1 is KGHSH, CDR2 LQKENI. Trimming stripped 1 base from V and 6 bases from J, with 3 bases between. DNA of the CDR3: TGTGCCAGCTCACCACAGCCCGGGGAGCTGTTTTTT. The encoded protein is CASSPQPGELFF.